This TCR beta chain was identified in a study of identifying expanded T cells in peripheral blood. Collection occurred without any documented infections or immune events in donors. With regard to this clone: The antigen remains undetermined.

Trimming took 4 bases from V and 0 from J, leaving 11 bases between them. The CDR3 length is 15 residues. Looked up from germline, CDR1 is LNHDA and CDR2 is SQIVND (reference sequence). Some clones are missing from TCRdb's copy, which holds only in-frame ones; the method was immunoSEQ multiplex PCR. The table shows 100,000 to 110,000 clones, with approximately 89% occurring only once. Notes on the study in general: Approximately two-week clone count variance significantly increased as total template count grew. Over about two and four weeks, about 17 and 20 clones changed, versus roughly 1.2 between replicates.

The V call is TRBV19, the J call TRBJ2-3; D is possibly TRBD1 or TRBD2 (5 bases each). This receptor was obtained from a person aged 18-70 years in good health. What was sequenced was blood. The CDR3, as DNA: TGTGCCAGTAGTAACACAGGAGGCAGCACAGATACGCAGTATTTT. Translated, it gives CASSNTGGSTDTQYF. Full variable domain (rest looked up from reference TRBV19 and TRBJ2-3): DGGITQSPKYLFRKEGQNVTLSCEQNLNHDAMYWYRQDPGQGLRLIYYSQIVNDFQKGDIAEGYSVSREKKESFPLTVTSAQKNPTAFYLCASSNTGGSTDTQYFGPGTRLTVL.